Following are 21 T cell receptor beta chains from one sample sequenced in a study of regulatory T cells in long-lasting Graves disease. The TCR beta library used iRepertoire HTBI primers with Arm-PCR amplification of CDR3. TCRdb passed the multiplex PCR reads through MiXCR, listing each CDR3 protein once. Of 400,000 to 650,000 distinct CDR3 sequences listed, about 16% are singletons. Noted time point: newly diagnosed GD, antithyroid drugs for less than 3 months. PBMC-extracted RNA yielded the TCR library. This sample also appeared in a second study, on T cells in Graves' hyperthyroidism and ophthalmopathy.

The sequenced sample was peripheral blood mononuclear cells (PBMCs), obtained at new diagnosis, from a patient treated with antithyroid drugs. The receptors here all came from a woman aged 35-65 years with Graves disease.

This clonotype was found many times. The chain recombines TRBV6-1 with TRBJ1-2; D not certain. Deletions cut 5 bases from V and 5 bases from J, with 15 bases between. This CDR3 spans 14 amino acids. Germline CDR1 reads MNHNS; CDR2 reads SASEGT. As DNA, the CDR3 is TGTGCCAGCAGTAAAGGAGGAGATCTTTATGGCTACACCTTC. Protein product: CASSKGGDLYGYTF.

Points on this clonotype: Because the CDR3 is missing its conserved closing phenylalanine or tryptophan, this is likely a read error. The J gene is TRBJ1-2, the V gene TRBV2; D perhaps matches TRBD1 (5 bases). This CDR3 is 15 amino acids long. The V end lost 0 bases, the J end lost 8 bases, and 16 bases lay between the germline ends. Germline lookup yields CDR1 SNHLY and CDR2 FYNNEI. Written as DNA, the CDR3 is TGTGCCAGCAGTGAAGCAGCGGACAACGGCGGAGGCTACACCTCC. Its translation: CASSEAADNGGGYTS.

In its sample, this clonotype was seen many times. The V gene is TRBV11-2, the J gene TRBJ2-3; D possibly corresponds to TRBD2 (7 bases). CDR1 is SGHAT and CDR2 is FQNNGV in the germline V gene. This CDR3 contains 16 residues. Between the trimmed V and J ends, which lost 0 bases and 4 bases, there was a span of 14 bases. CDR3 sequence (DNA): TGTGCCAGCAGCTTAGAGTCGGGGGGCCCCGCAGATACGCAGTATTTT. Protein sequence: CASSLESGGPADTQYF.

This clonotype was seen only a few times. The rearrangement joins TRBV6-1 to TRBJ1-2, with 8 bases fitting TRBD1. Germline trimming cut 7 bases from V and 4 bases from J; bases unmatched to any gene: 14. This CDR3 has 16 amino acids. CDR1 MNHNS and CDR2 SASEGT come from the germline V gene. The CDR3 DNA is TGTGCCAGCAAAAGGGACAGGACTAAGAACAGCTATGGCTACACCTTC. As protein: CASKRDRTKNSYGYTF.

In DNA, the CDR3 is TGTGCCAGCAGAGGACTAGGGGGCGGCACTGAAGCTTTCTTT. Its translation: CASRGLGGGTEAFF. The chain has TRBV12-3 or TRBV12-4 and TRBJ1-1; the match to TRBD1 covers 7 bases. J was trimmed by 4 bases and V by 6 bases; bases with no gene match: 8. The CDR3 extends over 14 amino acids.

V and J are TRBV7-9 and TRBJ2-5; 7 nucleotides agree with TRBD1. Germline values: CDR1 SEHNR, CDR2 FQNEAQ (reference sequence). V gave up 5 bases and J gave up 5 bases; unmatched junction bases: 8. This CDR3 is built from 14 residues. As DNA, the CDR3 is TGTGCCAGCAGCCGACAGGGCCCCGGGGAGACCCAGTACTTC. It encodes CASSRQGPGETQYF.

In its sample, this clonotype was seen many times. The J gene is TRBJ1-4, the V gene TRBV28; 10 bases agree with TRBD1. CDR3 length: 14 amino acids. Germline-derived CDR1 and CDR2 are MDHEN and SYDVKM. The trim removed 3 bases at V and 8 bases at J, leaving 3 bases unmatched. The CDR3 bases are TGTGCCAGCAGTTTGGACAGGGGGAGGGAAAAACTGTTTTTT. Protein product: CASSLDRGREKLFF.

This clonotype was observed at least ten times. The chain couples TRBV2 to TRBJ1-1, with D perhaps TRBD1 (6 bases). The ends were cut back, 4 bases at V and 1 base at J, with 13 bases in the middle. Germline-derived CDR1 and CDR2 are SNHLY and FYNNEI. The CDR3 consists of 15 residues. CDR3 region: CASSGGGSPNTEAFF. The CDR3 DNA reads TGTGCCAGCAGTGGGGGGGGCAGCCCGAACACTGAAGCTTTCTTT. The variable domain in full, completed from reference TRBV2 and TRBJ1-1, reads EPEVTQTPSHQVTQMGQEVILRCVPISNHLYFYWYRQILGQKVEFLVSFYNNEISEKSEIFDDQFSVERPDGSNFTLKIRSTKLEDSAMYFCASSGGGSPNTEAFFGQGTRLTVV.

V gene TRBV19 combines with J gene TRBJ2-2, with 7 nucleotides matching TRBD2. This CDR3 is 14 amino acids long. Germline CDR1 LNHDA, CDR2 SQIVND (reference sequence). V shed 5 bases, J shed 8 bases, and the junction held 8 bases outside the gene matches. CDR3 sequence: CASSATSWDGELFF. Written as DNA, the CDR3 is TGTGCCAGTAGTGCGACTAGCTGGGATGGGGAGCTGTTTTTT. Variable domain in full (rest from reference TRBV19 and TRBJ2-2): DGGITQSPKYLFRKEGQNVTLSCEQNLNHDAMYWYRQDPGQGLRLIYYSQIVNDFQKGDIAEGYSVSREKKESFPLTVTSAQKNPTAFYLCASSATSWDGELFFGEGSRLTVL.

This clonotype was seen at least ten times. V and J are TRBV6-2 or TRBV6-3 and TRBJ2-7; 11 bases match TRBD1. This CDR3 has 17 amino acids. V gave up 7 bases and J gave up 0 bases; unmatched junction bases: 11. Germline CDR1 is MNHEY and CDR2 is SVGEGT. The CDR3 is CASTRSSGTGGSYEQYF. The CDR3 DNA reads TGTGCCAGCACGCGGAGTTCCGGGACAGGGGGCTCCTACGAGCAGTACTTC.

This clonotype was counted between two and nine times. This sequence joins TRBV5-1 and TRBJ1-2, with 8 bases fitting TRBD1. Germline lookup yields CDR1 SGHRS and CDR2 YFSETQ. The CDR3 extends over 15 amino acids. The ends lost 0 bases at V and 5 bases at J; junction bases unmatched: 6. The CDR3 spells CASSLDAGGVYGYTF. CDR3 nucleotide sequence: TGCGCCAGCAGCTTGGACGCAGGGGGCGTATATGGCTACACCTTC.

This clonotype was seen once. A much larger clone lies a single base off, so this may be a read error. The gene calls are TRBV9 and TRBJ1-1; TRBD1 aligns across 9 bases. V dropped 4 bases and J dropped 1; count of bases not matched to a gene: 8. CDR1 is SGDLS and CDR2 is YYNGEE in the germline V gene. This CDR3 is 16 amino acids long. DNA for the CDR3: TGTGCCAGCAGCTCTTCCGGGACAGGGAGGAACACTGAAGCTTTCTTT. The encoded protein is CASSSSGTGRNTEAFF.

The chain uses TRBV28 and TRBJ1-2; weak D call: TRBD1 (5 bases). Trimming left V 5 bases short and J 0 bases short, with 19 bases between. The CDR3 covers 17 residues. Germline V gene sequence: CDR1 MDHEN, CDR2 SYDVKM. The CDR3 region is CASSGATRWATNYGYTF. The CDR3 DNA follows: TGTGCCAGCAGTGGGGCCACGCGGTGGGCTACTAACTATGGCTACACCTTC.

The chain employs TRBV9 and TRBJ2-7; 9 bases line up with TRBD1. CDR1 and CDR2 (germline): SGDLS, YYNGEE. The CDR3 runs to 17 residues. V gave up 4 bases and J gave up 5 bases; unmatched junction bases: 16. The CDR3 protein is CASSPKYSGTGSDEQYF. CDR3 nucleotides: TGTGCCAGCAGCCCCAAGTATTCCGGGACAGGGAGCGACGAGCAGTACTTC.

The chain carries TRBV19 and TRBJ1-1; D gene ambiguous. Germline V CDR1 and CDR2: LNHDA, SQIVND (reference sequence). Trimming cost V 10 bases and J 0 bases, with 9 bases left between them. This CDR3 comprises 12 residues. The CDR3 DNA follows: TGTGCCACCCGGGGATTGAACACTGAAGCTTTCTTT. This translates into CATRGLNTEAFF.

This chain uses TRBV27 with TRBJ1-6; 7 bases map to TRBD1. Trimming cost V 4 bases and J 10 bases; bases outside gene matches: 4. The CDR3 extends over 13 amino acids. CDR1 and CDR2 from the germline V gene are MNHEY and SMNVEV (reference sequence). CDR3 coding DNA: TGTGCCAGCAGTTCCGGGACAGTCTCACCCCTCCACTTT. Encoded protein: CASSSGTVSPLHF.

V usage is TRBV6-1 and J usage is TRBJ1-2; 8 bases are shared with TRBD1. After removal of 6 bases from V and 6 bases from J, the junction contained 15 bases not matched to a gene. Germline-derived CDR1 and CDR2 are MNHNS and SASEGT. CDR3 size: 16 residues. CDR3 coding DNA: TGTGCCAGCAGCCCTGCCGCCAGGGGGCGGATGGATGGCTACACCTTC. Translation: CASSPAARGRMDGYTF.

At least ten counts were recorded for this clonotype. V and J are TRBV11-2 and TRBJ2-1, with 11 bases fitting TRBD2. V trimming: 0 bases; J trimming: 15 bases; junction bases outside the gene matches: 13. The CDR3 runs 16 residues. Germline V gives CDR1 SGHAT, CDR2 FQNNGV. The DNA of the CDR3 is TGTGCCAGCAGCTTAGAAATTCTAGCGGGGGGCTTCAGGGTGTTCTTC. It is translated as CASSLEILAGGFRVFF.

The rearrangement uses TRBV6-1 and TRBJ2-2; weak D call: TRBD1 (6 bases). The germline gives CDR1 MNHNS, CDR2 SASEGT. The CDR3 sequence is 15 residues long. Trimming cost V 6 bases and J 1 base, with 12 bases left between them. The CDR3 here is CASRIIQGNTGELFF. CDR3 in DNA: TGTGCCAGCAGGATAATACAGGGGAACACCGGGGAGCTGTTTTTT.

In its sample, this clonotype was seen many times. The V call is TRBV6-1, the J call TRBJ2-5; D may be TRBD2 (5 bases). Germline lookup yields CDR1 MNHNS and CDR2 SASEGT. Trimming cost V 5 bases and J 0 bases, with 19 bases left between them. The length of the CDR3 is 17 residues. The CDR3 DNA is TGTGCCAGCAGTACCTTTTCCCGTGCTAGCCACCAAGAGACCCAGTACTTC. It codes for CASSTFSRASHQETQYF.

With respect to this clonotype: A single base separates this from a much larger clone, so it may be a read error. The chain carries TRBV9 and TRBJ2-3; D is undetermined. V lost 0 bases to trimming and J lost 1 base, with 3 bases between them. The CDR3 is 13 amino acids. Germline values: CDR1 SGDLS, CDR2 YYNGEE. The CDR3 is CASSVVGTDTQYF. The CDR3 DNA reads as TGTGCCAGCAGCGTAGTGGGCACAGATACGCAGTATTTT.